The 7 T cell receptor beta chains given below trace back to one sample, sequenced in a study of cytomegalovirus exposure and HLA in healthy donors. Primers for the PCR totalled 60 Vbeta and 13 Jbeta. The repertoire was sequenced with immunoSEQ multiplex PCR; TCRdb's copy has only in-frame clones and lacks some. The top ten hold 2% to 2.5% of the sample, which has 150,000 to 190,000 clones, about 85% seen once. Sample: PBMCs. The receptor set was obtained from a woman under 30 in good health and CMV-seronegative.

The rearrangement links TRBV2 to TRBJ1-3; D gene uncertain. The V and J ends lost 6 bases and 2 bases respectively, with 14 bases between them. CDR1 and CDR2 (germline): SNHLY, FYNNEI. The CDR3 has 15 amino acids. CDR3 coding DNA: TGTGCCAGCAGCCCTGAGCCACGCACTGGAAACACCATATATTTT. This encodes CASSPEPRTGNTIYF.

The chain combines TRBV19 with TRBJ2-3; 7 nucleotides match TRBD2. The trim removed 2 bases at V and 3 bases at J, leaving 23 bases unmatched. The CDR3 spans 21 residues. Germline V gene sequence: CDR1 LNHDA, CDR2 SQIVND (reference sequence). The CDR3, as DNA: TGTGCCAGTAGTATAACCGGTCGGGGAGGGCCGAGGGTCTGGAGGACAGATACGCAGTATTTT. This codes for CASSITGRGGPRVWRTDTQYF.

This clone showed up just a few times. The chain carries TRBV7-8 and TRBJ2-3; 8 bases line up with TRBD2. The CDR3 sequence is 21 residues long. V trimming: 5 bases; J trimming: 4 bases; junction bases outside the gene matches: 26. Germline-derived CDR1 and CDR2 are SGHVS and FQNEAQ. CDR3 region: CASSREGPRTVVVGFPDTQYF. In DNA, the CDR3 is TGTGCCAGCAGCCGGGAGGGCCCCAGGACGGTGGTCGTTGGCTTCCCAGATACGCAGTATTTT.

The chain has TRBV5-1 and TRBJ2-1, with 7 positions matching TRBD2. Germline CDR1 reads SGHRS; CDR2 reads YFSETQ. V dropped 3 bases and J dropped 4; count of bases not matched to a gene: 10. The CDR3 has 16 residues. For the CDR3, the DNA is TGCGCCAGCAGCTGGAGCGGGGAGCCAGTATACAATGAGCAGTTCTTC. Translated: CASSWSGEPVYNEQFF.

The chain has TRBV6-5 and TRBJ2-1; TRBD1 agrees at 8 bases. Trimming took 5 bases from V and 6 from J; bases not matched to a gene: 9. Germline V lookup: CDR1 MNHEY, CDR2 SVGAGI. The length of the CDR3 is 15 residues. CDR3 sequence reads: CASSTMGTGRNEQFF. The DNA for the CDR3 is TGTGCCAGCAGTACGATGGGGACAGGCCGCAATGAGCAGTTCTTC.

This clone was picked up one time. The rearrangement uses TRBV29-1 and TRBJ2-4; D may be TRBD2 (6 bases). The ends were cut back, 4 bases at V and 2 bases at J, with 12 bases in the middle. The CDR3 is made up of 14 amino acids. Germline values: CDR1 SQVTM, CDR2 ANQGSEA. CDR3 region: CSVASESPKNIQYF. CDR3 in DNA: TGCAGCGTTGCTAGCGAGAGTCCCAAAAACATTCAGTACTTC.

The chain carries TRBV6-5 and TRBJ1-2; 8 bases agree with TRBD1. The CDR3 runs to 13 residues. CDR1 and CDR2 (germline): MNHEY, SVGAGI. The J segment lost 4 bases and the V segment lost 5 bases, leaving 3 bases of the junction unmatched. The CDR3 sequence is CASSQGASYGYTF. Here the CDR3 DNA reads TGTGCCAGCAGTCAGGGGGCCAGCTATGGCTACACCTTC.